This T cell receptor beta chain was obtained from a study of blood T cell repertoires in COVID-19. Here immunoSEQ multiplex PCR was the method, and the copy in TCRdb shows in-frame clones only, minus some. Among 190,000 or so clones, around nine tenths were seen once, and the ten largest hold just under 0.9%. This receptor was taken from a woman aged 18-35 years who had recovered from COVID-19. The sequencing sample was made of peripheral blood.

The DNA of the CDR3 is TGTGCCAGCAGCGCATACAGGCTAGCGGTCTACAATGAGCAGTTCTTC. Translation: CASSAYRLAVYNEQFF. This sequence joins TRBV5-5 and TRBJ2-1, with 7 bases matching TRBD2. V was pared by 4 bases and J by 3 bases, with 10 bases of the junction left unmatched. This CDR3 has 16 amino acids. Germline CDR1 reads SGHKS; CDR2 reads YYEKEE (reference sequence).